The following is a TCR beta chain sequence with its context. Its antigen is currently not known. No base-level quality is on record; no much larger clone is a single base apart. CDR1 and CDR2, looked up from the germline V gene, are MRHNA and SNTAGT. The germline ends are 12 bases apart after V is trimmed by 7 bases and J by 0 bases. The CDR3 starts with the cysteine, ends with the phenylalanine, and has 14 residues. Only CDR3 DNA is held: 42 bases, read in frame from base 1. Library method: the immunoSEQ multiplex PCR assay. For the multiplex PCR, a mixture combining 60 forward primers for TCR Vbeta segments and 13 reverse primers for TCR Jbeta segments was used. A multiplex PCR assay on genomic DNA amplified the CDR3 region of rearranged TCR beta genes. The Illumina HiSeq System was used to sequence the amplified TCR beta libraries as 87-base-pair reads. Concerning the study's data processing: A later analysis tallied 75 million to 95 million unique TCR beta chains across the approximately 670 repertoires, and 10 million to 11 million of those chains were shared by two or more donors. Raw reads were error-corrected and collapsed into unique sequences by a nearest-neighbor algorithm in which closely related sequences were merged to remove PCR and sequencing errors. CDR3 sequences were aligned to IMGT reference sequences to assign V, D and J gene segments. For a sequence to be retained, a match of at least six nucleotides to both a V gene segment and a J gene segment was required. Rearrangements were classified as productive when the CDR3 lacked stop codons and remained in frame with V and J, and all other rearrangements were classified as non-productive. CDR3 was defined by IMGT convention, running from the second conserved V-encoded cysteine to the conserved J-encoded phenylalanine. Sequences without an unambiguous match to a single V gene segment were excluded from the earlier analysis of about 600 of the donors. In an earlier analysis of 587 of the donors, V segments were called functional above 56.7% productive rearrangements and were called segregating when the between-donor standard deviation exceeded 5%. A statistical classification framework was built to diagnose cytomegalovirus status from the catalog of TCR beta chain sequences. In a later analysis, V and J genes were assigned by comparing TCR nucleotide sequences against IMGT/GENE-DB human TR gene sequences. Using the TCRdist pipeline, a later analysis assigned CDR3 sequences along with most-parsimonious VDJ recombination scenarios. In a later analysis, each TCR beta chain was defined by its CDR3 amino acid sequence together with its V-gene family, and reads lacking a unique V-gene family were excluded. As a way to deal with suspected cross-contamination and a sequencing artifact, a later analysis dropped under 600 nucleotide sequences that were highly shared and had low generation probability. In a later analysis, a clonal expansion index for each public chain was calculated from normalized within-repertoire ranks of inferred template counts. Generation probabilities in a later analysis came from a VDJ recombination model fitted to out-of-frame rearrangements, and those results were checked against IGoR. Hypergeometric tests were used in a later analysis to score TCR-TCR, TCR-HLA and TCR-CMV co-occurrence, with a repertoire-size bias correction applied to the TCR pairs. In a later analysis, false discovery rates were estimated by permuting HLA or CMV assignments 20 times. In a later analysis, co-occurring TCRs were grouped using DBSCAN, and TCRdist sequence similarity was added for clustering within HLA-allele-positive subsets. Co-occurrence clustering excluded repertoires with fewer than 30,000 or more than 120,000 public chains, plus five with anomalous nucleotide sharing. TCRdb stores this immuneACCESS table with in-frame sequences only. Part of the clones is absent; in the studies checked, under half of the shortfall reflects unresolved V genes, and no reason is known for the rest. V, J and clone size are taken as reported in that table, and D and trimming were inferred from the DNA itself. Counted in this sample were roughly 110,000 clones; roughly 71% of them appeared once. The top ten constitute around 2.7% of the sample.

The data are from a study of cytomegalovirus exposure and HLA in healthy donors (dated by TCRdb to 2016 to 2017). For the study in its entirety: An earlier analysis of approximately 640 of the donors reported approximately 270 Gb of sequence data and around 120 million unique TCR beta sequences from some 180 million T cells. An early release covering 500 to 750 HLA-typed donors comprised approximately 290 gigabases of sequencing data and approximately 85 million unique TCR sequences. The genetic ancestry cluster associated with self-reported Caucasian donors included approximately 85% of the approximately 400 genotyped donors. The study was designed to test whether signatures of past pathogen exposure could be identified by cataloging public T cell receptors. The study profiled the T cell repertoires of hundreds of subjects by immunosequencing and related them to cytomegalovirus serostatus. Along with the roughly 700-subject first cohort, a separate validation cohort of some 130 different subjects was used. High-throughput TCR immunosequencing, statistical association of individual TCRs with disease status, and machine learning were combined to predict cytomegalovirus infection status. A later analysis re-examined previously published TCR beta repertoires from 600 to 700 donors and added high-resolution HLA genotyping to investigate patterns of TCR occurrence. The later analysis used no new phenotypic data to find candidate immune exposures, relying instead on TCR beta sequences and their occurrence across donors. An earlier analysis of 587 of the donors used high-throughput TCR beta sequencing to judge whether each TCR beta V gene segment behaved as functional or pseudogenic. Donor age, sex, ethnicity and CMV serostatus were collected together with the repertoire data. Genome-wide SNP genotypes for about 65% of the roughly 700 donors were used in a later genetic analysis, which treated that subset as a discovery cohort. Every discovery cohort repertoire had been produced on one sequencing platform. HLA typing covered class I and class II loci at four-digit resolution. The number of donors typed differed by locus, with roughly 629-640 for A, B, C, DRB1 and DQB1, approximately 500 for DQA1, 606 for DPA1, and around 460 for DPB1. Four or five DR-DQ haplotypes were handled as single units for association and clustering because linkage in the cohort was strong. Among some 400 genotyped donors of the cohort, an average of around 240,000 unique TCR beta nucleotide sequences was sequenced per donor, of which roughly 17% were non-productive. Here is what the overall study found, with its caveats: For the cohort, immune exposure information was limited to CMV serostatus. In vitro tests confirmed that a few of the cytomegalovirus-associated TCR beta chains recognize cytomegalovirus antigens. Broadly in line with IMGT annotations, most TCR beta V segments showed up in productive rearrangements about 87% or about 30% of the time in an earlier analysis of roughly 590 of the donors. Linkage disequilibrium might explain the correlated functional status among segregating V segments, but an unknown experimental factor could not be ruled out. According to the authors, the approach could potentially be generalized to other disease states and immunological phenotypes. A later analysis found that TCR association rates varied across HLA loci, with DRB1 alleles showing the most associated TCRs and HLA-C alleles the fewest. In this cohort, only TCR beta chains were sequenced, and detectable features were limited by the absence of alpha or paired-chain data. The classifier was reported to diagnose cytomegalovirus status with high specificity and sensitivity in both the original and validation cohorts. Strong co-occurrence of HLA alleles, especially DR and DQ, made assigning TCR associations to individual alleles difficult. A cluster of highly shared sequence variants was judged likely to represent a technical artifact of the sequencing pipeline. Because counts were too low, under 20 rarely observed V segments, including chromosome 9 orphons, were left out of the earlier analysis of 587 of the donors. Roughly uniform sequencing depth across donors was assumed in presence/absence analyses, although this assumption may not hold. A further reported finding was that TCR beta sequences accurately predicted the HLA-A and HLA-B alleles for most subjects in the first cohort. Specific HLA alleles were associated with 15,000 to 20,000 TCR beta sequences at a false discovery rate of 0.05 in a later analysis. The 87-base-pair reads could not distinguish some IMGT-functional V segments, including TRBV6-2 and TRBV6-3, so those segments were excluded. V-gene and J-gene trimming of TCR beta chains was associated with a missense DCLRE1C variant in a later genetic analysis, and the association was replicated in an independent cohort. In a later analysis, HLA-associated TCR beta chains showed more clonal expansion and lower generation probabilities than non-associated chains that were equally common. A total of 150 or so TCR beta chains were listed by the study as associated with cytomegalovirus. Most TCR sequences were seen in very few donors, while some public TCRs were found in many individuals. Several of the top co-occurrence clusters appeared to be linked to parvovirus B19, influenza, CMV and Epstein-Barr virus, according to a later analysis. HLA typing was unavailable for some donors at each locus, so association tests used only the typed subset. According to a later analysis, most CMV-associated TCR beta chains appeared to be HLA-restricted, and the HLA associations seemed to be driven largely by CMV exposure. Compared with the approximately 670-donor mean, donors in an Asian-associated ancestry cluster had fewer N-insertions in productive TCRs, according to a later genetic analysis.

The cohort was made up of 500 to 800 healthy bone marrow donors. Cohort members were all nominally healthy when sampled, although unrecorded immune exposures were likely present. The donor was CMV seropositive and belonged to the group of 250 to 300 seropositive cohort members. A peripheral blood sample was collected from each donor, and TCR beta sequencing was performed on peripheral blood mononuclear cells. The Qiagen DNeasy Blood Extraction Kit was used to extract genomic DNA from the blood cell samples. What was sequenced was PBMCs. The V gene is TRBV6-4 and the J gene is TRBJ1-2; no D gene is confidently identified. The sequence was collected from a male donor in good health and CMV-seropositive. The nucleotide sequence reads as follows: TGTGCCAGCACCCAGGACGGGACTAACTATGGCTACACCTTC. This is translated as CASTQDGTNYGYTF.